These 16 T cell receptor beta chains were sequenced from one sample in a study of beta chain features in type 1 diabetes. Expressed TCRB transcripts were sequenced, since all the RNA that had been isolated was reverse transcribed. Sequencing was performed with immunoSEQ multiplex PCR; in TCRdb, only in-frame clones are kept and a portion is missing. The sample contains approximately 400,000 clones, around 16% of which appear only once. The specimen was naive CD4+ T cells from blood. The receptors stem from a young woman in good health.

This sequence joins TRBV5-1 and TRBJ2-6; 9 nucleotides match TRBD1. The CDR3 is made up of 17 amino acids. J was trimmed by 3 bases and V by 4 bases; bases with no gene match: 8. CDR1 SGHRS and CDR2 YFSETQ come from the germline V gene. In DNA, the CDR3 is TGCGCCAGCAGCGCCGGGACAGGGATATATGGGGCCAACGTCCTGACTTTC. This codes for CASSAGTGIYGANVLTF.

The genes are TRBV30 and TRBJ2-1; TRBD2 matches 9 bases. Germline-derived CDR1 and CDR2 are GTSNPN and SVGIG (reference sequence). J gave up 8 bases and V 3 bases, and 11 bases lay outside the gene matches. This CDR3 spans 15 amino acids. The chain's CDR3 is CAWSPSREGSHEQFF. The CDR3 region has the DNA TGTGCCTGGAGCCCCTCGCGGGAGGGTAGCCATGAGCAGTTCTTC.

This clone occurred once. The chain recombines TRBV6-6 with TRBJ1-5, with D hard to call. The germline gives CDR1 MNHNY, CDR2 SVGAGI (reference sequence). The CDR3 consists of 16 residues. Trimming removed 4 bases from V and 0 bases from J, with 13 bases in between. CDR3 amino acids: CASSSRNSDSNQPQHF. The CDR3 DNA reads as TGTGCCAGCAGTTCCCGAAACAGTGATAGCAATCAGCCCCAGCATTTT.

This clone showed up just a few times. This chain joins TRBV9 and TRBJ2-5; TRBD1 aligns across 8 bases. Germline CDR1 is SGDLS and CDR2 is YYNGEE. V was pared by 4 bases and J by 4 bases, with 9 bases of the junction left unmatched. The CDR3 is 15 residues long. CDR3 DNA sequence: TGTGCCAGCAGCCCAGACAGGGGATCGGGAGAGACCCAGTACTTC. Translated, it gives CASSPDRGSGETQYF.

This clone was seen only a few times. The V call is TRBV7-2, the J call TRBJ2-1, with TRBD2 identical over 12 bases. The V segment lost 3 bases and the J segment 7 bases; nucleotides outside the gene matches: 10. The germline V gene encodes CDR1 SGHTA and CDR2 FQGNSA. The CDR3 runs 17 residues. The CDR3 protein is CASSLARLAGVENEQFF. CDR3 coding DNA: TGTGCCAGCAGCTTGGCCAGACTAGCGGGAGTTGAGAATGAGCAGTTCTTC. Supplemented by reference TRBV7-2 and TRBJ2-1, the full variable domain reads GAGVSQSPSNKVTEKGKDVELRCDPISGHTALYWYRQSLGQGLEFLIYFQGNSAPDKSGLPSDRFSAERTGGSVSTLTIQRTQQEDSAVYLCASSLARLAGVENEQFFGPGTRLTVL.

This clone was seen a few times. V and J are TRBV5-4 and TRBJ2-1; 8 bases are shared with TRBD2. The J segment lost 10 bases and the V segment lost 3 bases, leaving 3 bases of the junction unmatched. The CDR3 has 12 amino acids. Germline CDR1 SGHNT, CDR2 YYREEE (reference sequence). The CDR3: CASSSIAGEQFF. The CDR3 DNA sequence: TGTGCCAGCAGCTCTATAGCGGGAGAGCAGTTCTTC.

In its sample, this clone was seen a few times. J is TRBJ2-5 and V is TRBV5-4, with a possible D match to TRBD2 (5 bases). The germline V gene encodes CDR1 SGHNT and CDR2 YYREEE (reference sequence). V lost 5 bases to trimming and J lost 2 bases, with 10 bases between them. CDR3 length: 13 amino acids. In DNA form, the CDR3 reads TGTGCCAGCAGTTTTGGGGAGCAAGAGACCCAGTACTTC. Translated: CASSFGEQETQYF.

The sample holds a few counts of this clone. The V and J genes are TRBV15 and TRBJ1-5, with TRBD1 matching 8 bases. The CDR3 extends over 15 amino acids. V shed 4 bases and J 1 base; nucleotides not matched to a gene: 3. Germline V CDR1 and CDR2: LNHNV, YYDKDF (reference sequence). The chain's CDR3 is CATSTRTGSNQPQHF. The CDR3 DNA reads TGTGCCACCAGCACCCGGACAGGGAGCAATCAGCCCCAGCATTTT.

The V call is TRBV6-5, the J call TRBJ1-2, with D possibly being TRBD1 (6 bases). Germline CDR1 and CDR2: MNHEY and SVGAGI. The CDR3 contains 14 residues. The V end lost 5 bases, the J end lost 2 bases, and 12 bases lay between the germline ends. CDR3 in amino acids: CASSRDIRNYGYTF. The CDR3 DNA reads TGTGCCAGCAGTAGGGACATCCGAAACTATGGCTACACCTTC.

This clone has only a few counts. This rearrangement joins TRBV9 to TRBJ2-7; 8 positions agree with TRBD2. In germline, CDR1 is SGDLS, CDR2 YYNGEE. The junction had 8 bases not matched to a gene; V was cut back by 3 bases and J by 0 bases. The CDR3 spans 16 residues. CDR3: CASSGDTSGTSYEQYF. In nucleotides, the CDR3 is TGTGCCAGCAGCGGAGACACTAGCGGTACCTCCTACGAGCAGTACTTC.

CDR3 sequence (DNA): TGCAGTGCTACCCGCGGCGGGAGCCAGTTCTTC. It specifies CSATRGGSQFF. The V call is TRBV20-1, the J call TRBJ2-1; 7 bases line up with TRBD2. V lost 4 bases, J lost 13 bases, and 7 bases stayed unmatched. The CDR3 covers 11 residues. CDR1 and CDR2 from the germline V gene are DFQATT and SNEGSKA (reference sequence).

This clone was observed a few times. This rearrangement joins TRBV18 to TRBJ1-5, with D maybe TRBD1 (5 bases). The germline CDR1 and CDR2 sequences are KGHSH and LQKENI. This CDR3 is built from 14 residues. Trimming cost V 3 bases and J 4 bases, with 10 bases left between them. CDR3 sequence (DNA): TGTGCCAGCTCACCGCGACAGAGTAATCAGCCCCAGCATTTT. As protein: CASSPRQSNQPQHF.

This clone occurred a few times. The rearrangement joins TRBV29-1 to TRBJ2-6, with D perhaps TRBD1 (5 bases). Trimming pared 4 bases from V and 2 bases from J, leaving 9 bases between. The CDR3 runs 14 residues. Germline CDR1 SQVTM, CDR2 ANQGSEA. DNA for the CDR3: TGCAGCGTTGGCCTCAGGGCTGGGGCCAACGTCCTGACTTTC. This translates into CSVGLRAGANVLTF.

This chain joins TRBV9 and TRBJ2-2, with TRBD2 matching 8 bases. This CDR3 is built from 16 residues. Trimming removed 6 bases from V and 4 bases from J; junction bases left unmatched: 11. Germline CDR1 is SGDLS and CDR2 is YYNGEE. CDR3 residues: CASTPGLAGFTGELFF. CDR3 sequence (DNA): TGTGCCAGCACCCCGGGCCTAGCGGGTTTCACCGGGGAGCTGTTTTTT.

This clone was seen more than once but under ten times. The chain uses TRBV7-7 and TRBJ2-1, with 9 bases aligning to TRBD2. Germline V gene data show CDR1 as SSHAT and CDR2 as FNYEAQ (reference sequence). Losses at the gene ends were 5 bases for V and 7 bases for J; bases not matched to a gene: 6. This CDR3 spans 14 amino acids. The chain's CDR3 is CASSQGLALNEQFF. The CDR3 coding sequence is TGTGCCAGCAGCCAGGGACTAGCCTTGAATGAGCAGTTCTTC.

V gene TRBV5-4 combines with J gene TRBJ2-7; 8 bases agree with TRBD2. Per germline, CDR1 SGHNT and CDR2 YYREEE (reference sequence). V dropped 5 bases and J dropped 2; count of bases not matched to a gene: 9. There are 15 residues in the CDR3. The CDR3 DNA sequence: TGTGCCAGCAGTACCACAGGGCGGGGGGCCTACGAGCAGTACTTC. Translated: CASSTTGRGAYEQYF.